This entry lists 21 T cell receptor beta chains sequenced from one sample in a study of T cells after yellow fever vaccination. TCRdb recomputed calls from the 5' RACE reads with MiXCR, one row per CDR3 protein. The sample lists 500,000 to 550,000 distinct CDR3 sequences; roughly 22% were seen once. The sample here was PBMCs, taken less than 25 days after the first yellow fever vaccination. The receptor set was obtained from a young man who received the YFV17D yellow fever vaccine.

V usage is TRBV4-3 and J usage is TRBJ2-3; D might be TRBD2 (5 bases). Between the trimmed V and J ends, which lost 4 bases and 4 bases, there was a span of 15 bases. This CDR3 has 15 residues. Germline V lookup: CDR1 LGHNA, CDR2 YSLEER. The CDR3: CASSPKMSSADTQYF. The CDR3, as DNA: TGCGCCAGCAGCCCCAAGATGAGTAGCGCAGATACGCAGTATTTT.

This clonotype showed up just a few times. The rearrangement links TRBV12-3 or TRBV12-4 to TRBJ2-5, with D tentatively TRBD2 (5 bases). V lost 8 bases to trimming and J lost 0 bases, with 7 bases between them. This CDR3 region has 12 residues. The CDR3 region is CASRDHQETQYF. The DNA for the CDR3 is TGTGCCAGCCGGGATCACCAAGAGACCCAGTACTTC.

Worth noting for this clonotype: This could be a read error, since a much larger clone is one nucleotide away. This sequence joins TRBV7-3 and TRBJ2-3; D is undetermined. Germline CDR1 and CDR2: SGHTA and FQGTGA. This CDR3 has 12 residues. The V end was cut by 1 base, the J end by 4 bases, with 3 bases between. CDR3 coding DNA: TGTGCCAGCAGCTTAAACCCAGATACGCAGTATTTT. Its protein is CASSLNPDTQYF.

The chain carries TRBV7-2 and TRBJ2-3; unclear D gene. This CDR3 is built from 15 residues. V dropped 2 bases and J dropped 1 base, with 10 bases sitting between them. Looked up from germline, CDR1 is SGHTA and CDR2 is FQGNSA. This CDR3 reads CASSLQELRTDTQYF. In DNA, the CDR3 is TGTGCCAGCAGCTTACAGGAGCTCCGCACAGATACGCAGTATTTT.

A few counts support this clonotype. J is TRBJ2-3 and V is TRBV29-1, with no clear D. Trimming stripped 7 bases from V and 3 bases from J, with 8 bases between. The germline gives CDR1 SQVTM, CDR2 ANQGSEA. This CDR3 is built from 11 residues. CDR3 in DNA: TGCAGCGCCAAGAGGACAGATACGCAGTATTTT. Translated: CSAKRTDTQYF.

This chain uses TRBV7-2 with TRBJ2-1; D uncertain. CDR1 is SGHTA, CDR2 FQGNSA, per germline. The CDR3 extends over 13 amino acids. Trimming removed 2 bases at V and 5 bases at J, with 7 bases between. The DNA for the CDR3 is TGTGCCAGCAGCTTATGGGAAGACAATGAGCAGTTCTTC. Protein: CASSLWEDNEQFF.

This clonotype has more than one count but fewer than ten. The CDR3 sequence: CASSYSYDSATYEQYV. In nucleotides, the CDR3 is TGTGCCAGCAGTTACTCGTATGACAGTGCCACCTACGAGCAGTACGTC. The chain is built from TRBV6-5 and TRBJ2-7, with a possible D match to TRBD1 (5 bases). Looked up from germline, CDR1 is MNHEY and CDR2 is SVGAGI. Trimming removed 0 bases at V and 2 bases at J, with 14 bases between. CDR3 length: 16 amino acids.

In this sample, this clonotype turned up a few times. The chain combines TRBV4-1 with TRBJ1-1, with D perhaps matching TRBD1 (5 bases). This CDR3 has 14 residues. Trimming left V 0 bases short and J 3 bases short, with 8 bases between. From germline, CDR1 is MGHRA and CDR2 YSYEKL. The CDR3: CASSQDWGDTEAFF. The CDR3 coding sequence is TGCGCCAGCAGCCAAGATTGGGGGGACACTGAAGCTTTCTTT.

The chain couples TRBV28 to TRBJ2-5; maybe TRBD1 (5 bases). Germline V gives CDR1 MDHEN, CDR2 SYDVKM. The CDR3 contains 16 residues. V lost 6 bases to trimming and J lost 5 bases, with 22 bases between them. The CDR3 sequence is CASSYATAGHGETQYF. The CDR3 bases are TGTGCCAGCAGCTATGCGACGGCAGGGCATGGTGAGACCCAGTACTTC.

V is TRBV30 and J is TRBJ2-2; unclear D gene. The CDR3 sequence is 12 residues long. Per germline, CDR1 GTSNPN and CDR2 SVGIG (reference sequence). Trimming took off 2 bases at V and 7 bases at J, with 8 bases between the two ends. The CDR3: CAWSPLYGELFF. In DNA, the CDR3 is TGTGCCTGGAGTCCCCTTTACGGGGAGCTGTTTTTT.

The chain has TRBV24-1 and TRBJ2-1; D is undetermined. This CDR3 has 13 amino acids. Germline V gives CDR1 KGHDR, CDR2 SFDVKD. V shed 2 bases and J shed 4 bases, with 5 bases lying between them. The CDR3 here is CATSDYRYNEQFF. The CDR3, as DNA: TGTGCCACCAGTGATTATAGATACAATGAGCAGTTCTTC.

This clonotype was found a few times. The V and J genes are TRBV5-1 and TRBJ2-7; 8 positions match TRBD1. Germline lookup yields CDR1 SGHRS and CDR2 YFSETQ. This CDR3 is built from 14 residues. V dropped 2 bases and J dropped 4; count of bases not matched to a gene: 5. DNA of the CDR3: TGCGCCAGCAGCTTCGGACAGGGTGGGTACGAGCAGTACTTC. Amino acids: CASSFGQGGYEQYF.

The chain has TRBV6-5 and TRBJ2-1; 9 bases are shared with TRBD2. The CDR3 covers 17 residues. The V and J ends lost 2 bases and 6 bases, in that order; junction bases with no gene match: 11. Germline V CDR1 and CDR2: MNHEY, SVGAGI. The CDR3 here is CASSYTLAGGPGNEQFF. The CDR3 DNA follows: TGTGCCAGCAGTTACACCCTCGCGGGGGGGCCCGGCAATGAGCAGTTCTTC.

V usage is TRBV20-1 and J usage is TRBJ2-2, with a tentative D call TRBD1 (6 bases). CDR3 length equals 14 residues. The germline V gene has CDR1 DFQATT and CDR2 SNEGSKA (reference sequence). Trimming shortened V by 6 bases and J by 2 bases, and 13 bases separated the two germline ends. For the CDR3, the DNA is TGCAGTGCAAGCCGGACAGCCAACACCGGGGAGCTGTTTTTT. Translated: CSASRTANTGELFF.

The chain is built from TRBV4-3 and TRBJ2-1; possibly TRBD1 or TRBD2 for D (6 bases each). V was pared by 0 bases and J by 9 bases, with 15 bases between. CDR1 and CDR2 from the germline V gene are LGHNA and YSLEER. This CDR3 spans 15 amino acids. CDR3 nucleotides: TGCGCCAGCAGCCAAGATCTGAGGGGGGTGAGTGAGCAGTTCTTC. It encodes CASSQDLRGVSEQFF.

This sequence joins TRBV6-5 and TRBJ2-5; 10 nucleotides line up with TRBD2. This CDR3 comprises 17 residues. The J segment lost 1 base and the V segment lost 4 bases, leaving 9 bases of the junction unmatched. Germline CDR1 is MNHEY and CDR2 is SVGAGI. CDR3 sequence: CASSLSWTSGLQETQYF. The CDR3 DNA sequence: TGTGCCAGCAGTTTATCCTGGACTAGCGGACTCCAAGAGACCCAGTACTTC.

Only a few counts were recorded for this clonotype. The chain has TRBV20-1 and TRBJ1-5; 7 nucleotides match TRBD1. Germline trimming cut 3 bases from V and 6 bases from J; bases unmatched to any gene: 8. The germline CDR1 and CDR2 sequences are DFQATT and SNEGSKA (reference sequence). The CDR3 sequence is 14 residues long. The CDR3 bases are TGCAGTGCTAGCCTCAGGGGGACAGCTCAGCCCCAGCATTTT. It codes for CSASLRGTAQPQHF.

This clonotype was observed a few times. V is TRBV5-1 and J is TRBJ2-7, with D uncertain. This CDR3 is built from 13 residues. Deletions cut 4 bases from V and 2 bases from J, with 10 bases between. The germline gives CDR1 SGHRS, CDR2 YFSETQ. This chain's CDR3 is CASSQSLPYEQYF. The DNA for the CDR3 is TGCGCCAGCAGCCAGAGTCTACCCTACGAGCAGTACTTC.

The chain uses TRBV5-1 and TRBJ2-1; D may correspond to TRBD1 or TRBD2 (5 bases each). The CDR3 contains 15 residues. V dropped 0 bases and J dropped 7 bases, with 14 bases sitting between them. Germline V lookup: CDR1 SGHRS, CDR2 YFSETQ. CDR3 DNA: TGCGCCAGCAGCTTGGAGGGGACCGTCCGGAATGAGCAGTTCTTC. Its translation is CASSLEGTVRNEQFF.

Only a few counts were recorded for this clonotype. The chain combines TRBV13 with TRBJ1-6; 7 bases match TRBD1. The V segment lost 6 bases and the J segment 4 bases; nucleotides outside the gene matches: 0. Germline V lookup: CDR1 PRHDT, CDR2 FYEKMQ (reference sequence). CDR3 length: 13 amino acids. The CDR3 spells CASRTGYNSPLHF. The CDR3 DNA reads TGTGCCAGCAGGACAGGGTATAATTCACCCCTCCACTTT.

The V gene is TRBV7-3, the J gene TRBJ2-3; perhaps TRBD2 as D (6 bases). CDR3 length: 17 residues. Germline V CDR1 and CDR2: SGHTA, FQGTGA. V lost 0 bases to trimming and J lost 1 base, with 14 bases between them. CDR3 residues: CASSLTPAPSGTDTQYF. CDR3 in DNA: TGTGCCAGCAGCTTAACCCCCGCCCCTAGCGGCACAGATACGCAGTATTTT.